This TCR beta chain stems from a study of glioma-infiltrating T cells. Study results and limitations: Tissue-blood divergence was below expectation in non-neoplastic patients, above in gliomas.

On this clonotype itself: The antigen is unknown.

Germline trimming cut 7 bases from V and 8 bases from J; bases unmatched to any gene: 9. The CDR3 is made up of 14 amino acids. Germline loops: CDR1 LGHDT, CDR2 YNNKEL (reference sequence). Using RNA template, CDR3s of TCR alpha and beta were amplified with iRepertoire arm-PCR. Tissue mRNA or PBMC total RNA, roughly 85-450 ng, went into one-step reverse transcription and amplification. Via MiXCR, TCRdb re-called the multiplex PCR reads, giving one row per CDR3 protein. The data contain about 99,000 distinct CDR3 sequences, about 30% of them singletons. This sequence joins TRBV3-1 and TRBJ1-3; TRBD1 agrees at 9 bases. The receptor's source is a human donor with low-grade glioma or glioblastoma, undergoing nonglioma brain surgery, or in good health (not recorded which). Sequencing input: glioma tissue, nonneoplastic brain tissue, or PBMCs (not recorded which). CDR3 coding DNA: TGTGCCAGCACCCCCGGGACAGGGTGGGACACCATATATTTT. It specifies CASTPGTGWDTIYF.